This T cell receptor beta chain was captured by sequencing in a study of liver allograft versus peripheral blood T cells. Study summary: The authors compared T cell receptor repertoires in transplanted livers with recipients' peripheral blood repertoires. Study-level findings and limits: According to reports, the T cell receptor repertoires inside liver allografts differed from those in peripheral blood.

MiXCR, applied by TCRdb to the reads, yields one record per CDR3 protein. The sample includes some 10,000 distinct CDR3 sequences, around a sixth of them seen just once. This clonotype rates as medium-sized. Its specificity is unknown. Germline V gene data show CDR1 as SQVTM and CDR2 as ANQGSEA. The V and J ends lost 7 bases and 5 bases, in that order; junction bases with no gene match: 9. The CDR3 is 14 residues long. V and J are TRBV29-1 and TRBJ1-1, with 11 bases aligning to TRBD1. This sequence was found in a human patient who had a liver transplant. Some T cells could come from the graft donor. The CDR3 nucleotides read TGCAGCGCATGGGACAGGGGGATGGGTACTGAAGCTTTCTTT. Translating gives CSAWDRGMGTEAFF.